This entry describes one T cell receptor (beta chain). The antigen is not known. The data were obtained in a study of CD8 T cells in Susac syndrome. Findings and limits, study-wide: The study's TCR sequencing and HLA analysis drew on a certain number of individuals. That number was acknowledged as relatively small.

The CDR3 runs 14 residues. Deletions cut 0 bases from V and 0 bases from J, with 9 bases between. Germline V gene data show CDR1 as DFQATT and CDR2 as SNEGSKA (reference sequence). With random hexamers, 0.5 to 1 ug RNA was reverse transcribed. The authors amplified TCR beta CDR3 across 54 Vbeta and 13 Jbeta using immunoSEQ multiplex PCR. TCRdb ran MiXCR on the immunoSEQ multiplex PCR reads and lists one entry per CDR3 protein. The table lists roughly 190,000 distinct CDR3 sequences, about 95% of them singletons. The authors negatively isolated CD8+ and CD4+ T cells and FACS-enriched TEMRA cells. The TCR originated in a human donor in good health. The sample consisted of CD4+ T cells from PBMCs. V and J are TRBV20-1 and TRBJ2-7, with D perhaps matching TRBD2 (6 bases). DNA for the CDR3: TGCAGTGCTAGAGAGGGGGGTGACTCCTACGAGCAGTACTTC. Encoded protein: CSAREGGDSYEQYF.